Listed below are T cell receptor beta chains from one sample, sequenced in a study of blood T cell repertoires in COVID-19. Sequencing used immunoSEQ multiplex PCR; TCRdb keeps in-frame clones, though not all of them. The sample contains over 200,000 clones, over 80% of which appear only once. Sample: PBMCs or T cells enriched from blood (not recorded which). The origin of the receptors is a woman aged 40 to 49 who had recovered from COVID-19. Each CDR3 is given with its conserved first and last residue. The D gene is left open where the match is weak. For some rows the clone size is stated as once, few or many, or as a class when expanded; others skip it.

j_gene | abundance | v_gene | d_gene | CDR3aa | CDR3nt
TRBJ1-5 | . | TRBV3-1/TRBV3-2 | . | CASSEERPGGQPQHF | TGTGCCAGCAGCGAAGAAAGACCAGGTGGTCAGCCCCAGCATTTT
TRBJ2-1 | . | TRBV10-3 | TRBD2 | CAIGTSGRAHSYNEQFF | TGTGCCATCGGGACTAGCGGGAGGGCCCACTCCTACAATGAGCAGTTCTTC
TRBJ2-1 | . | TRBV4-1 | . | CASSQDLRLVFTYNEQFF | TGCGCCAGCAGCCAAGATCTCCGACTAGTGTTTACCTACAATGAGCAGTTCTTC
TRBJ2-7 | . | TRBV28 | . | CASSFQSLGAYEQYF | TGTGCCAGCAGTTTCCAATCCCTAGGAGCCTACGAGCAGTACTTC
TRBJ2-1 | . | TRBV6-5 | TRBD2 | CASTGGRAGEQFF | TGTGCCAGCACCGGCGGGAGGGCCGGGGAGCAGTTCTTC
TRBJ1-1 | once | TRBV7-2 | TRBD1 | CASSLRQGRTEAFF | TGTGCCAGCAGCCTCCGACAGGGTCGTACTGAAGCTTTCTTT
TRBJ1-2 | . | TRBV4-2 | . | CASSQEKTGYYGYTF | TGTGCCAGCAGCCAAGAAAAAACAGGGTACTATGGCTACACCTTC
TRBJ2-1 | . | TRBV29-1 | . | CSVEDLSTHNEQFF | TGCAGCGTTGAAGATCTTAGCACCCACAATGAGCAGTTCTTC
TRBJ1-2 | once | TRBV30 | . | CAWSRANYGYTF | TGTGCCTGGAGTAGAGCTAACTATGGCTACACCTTC
TRBJ2-3 | . | TRBV2 | TRBD2 | CASLRGGADTQYF | TGTGCCAGCTTGCGGGGGGGGGCAGATACGCAGTATTTT
TRBJ2-4 | . | TRBV5-1 | . | CASSLEGSRGSIQYF | TGCGCCAGCAGCTTGGAGGGCTCGCGGGGCTCAATTCAGTACTTC
TRBJ2-1 | . | TRBV24-1 | . | CATSDQQGAIAGLLGNEQFF | TGTGCCACCAGTGACCAACAGGGGGCCATAGCGGGATTGCTCGGCAATGAGCAGTTCTTC
TRBJ1-2 | . | TRBV5-4 | TRBD1 | CASSSARTGDNYGYTF | TGTGCCAGCAGCTCAGCCCGAACAGGGGACAACTATGGCTACACCTTC
TRBJ2-3 | . | TRBV7-2 | TRBD2 | CASSTRLADRTDTQYF | TGTGCCAGCAGCACCCGACTAGCGGACCGCACAGATACGCAGTATTTT
TRBJ2-1 | . | TRBV5-1 | . | CASRMDGTNPIHEQFF | TGCGCCAGCCGCATGGACGGGACAAACCCCATCCATGAGCAGTTCTTC
TRBJ1-1 | . | TRBV5-6 | TRBD1 | CASSPMTGFTEAFF | TGTGCCAGCAGCCCTATGACAGGGTTCACTGAAGCTTTCTTT
TRBJ2-1 | few | TRBV7-8 | . | CASSLSSGWINEQFF | TGTGCCAGCAGCTTATCGTCCGGGTGGATCAATGAGCAGTTCTTC
TRBJ1-2 | few | TRBV27 | . | CASSLAGYGYTF | TGTGCCAGCAGTTTGGCAGGGTATGGCTACACCTTC
TRBJ2-1 | . | TRBV7-9 | TRBD1 | CASQGTGGTNEQFF | TGTGCCAGCCAAGGGACAGGGGGGACTAATGAGCAGTTCTTC
TRBJ2-1 | few | TRBV9 | TRBD2 | CASSAGGFYNEQFF | TGTGCCAGCAGCGCCGGGGGGTTCTACAATGAGCAGTTCTTC
TRBJ1-1 | once | TRBV3-1/TRBV3-2 | . | CASSQWHRNTEAFF | TGTGCCAGCAGCCAATGGCACCGGAACACTGAAGCTTTCTTT
TRBJ2-7 | . | TRBV5-1 | TRBD1 | CASSSQGGTGREQYF | TGCGCCAGCAGCTCGCAAGGGGGCACGGGTCGCGAGCAGTACTTC
TRBJ2-7 | . | TRBV5-6 | . | CASSLGYYEQYF | TGTGCCAGCAGCTTGGGTTATTACGAGCAGTACTTC
TRBJ1-1 | . | TRBV7-9 | . | CASSLGAHNEAFF | TGTGCCAGCAGCTTAGGTGCCCACAATGAAGCTTTCTTT
TRBJ1-2 | . | TRBV21-1 | . | CASSKGGTDYGYTF | TGTGCCAGCAGCAAAGGGGGGACAGACTATGGCTACACCTTC
TRBJ2-5 | . | TRBV21-1 | . | CASSKSVVGATSGNRQETQYF | TGTGCCAGCAGCAAATCCGTCGTCGGGGCTACTAGCGGAAATAGACAAGAGACCCAGTACTTC
TRBJ1-2 | . | TRBV3-1/TRBV3-2 | . | CASSQRGLSYGYTF | TGTGCCAGCAGCCAGAGAGGGTTAAGCTATGGCTACACCTTC
TRBJ2-5 | . | TRBV5-1 | TRBD2 | CASSHRRRELGETQYF | TGCGCCAGCAGCCATCGACGGCGGGAGTTAGGGGAGACCCAGTACTTC
TRBJ2-2 | . | TRBV5-1 | TRBD1 | CASSLEGGYTGELFF | TGCGCCAGCAGCTTAGAAGGGGGCTACACCGGGGAGCTGTTTTTT
TRBJ1-1 | . | TRBV12-5 | TRBD1 | CASGFGQGGREAFF | TGTGCTAGTGGTTTTGGACAGGGGGGACGCGAAGCTTTCTTT